This TCR beta chain is from a study of blood T cell repertoires in COVID-19. Germline CDR1 reads ENHRY; CDR2 reads SYGVKD. There are 15 residues in the CDR3. The V end lost 2 bases, the J end lost 4 bases, and 14 bases lay between the germline ends. As originally analysed: How many nucleated cells were present was estimated from reference gene primer amplification. Only in-frame clones appear in the TCRdb table, and some are missing; sequencing was by immunoSEQ multiplex PCR. D and trimming come from the DNA, and the V and J calls and clone size come from that table. The data hold about 300,000 clones, with about four fifths observed a single time. It was during active infection that Seattle patients were enrolled and then longitudinally followed.

The TCR originated in a human donor with COVID-19, enrolled during active disease. The donor label of this sample is uncertain. This sequence joins TRBV10-3 and TRBJ1-1, with unresolved D. Sequenced input: peripheral blood. The CDR3 DNA sequence: TGTGCCATCAGTGAGCAGGCGGGCTTGGGCACTGAAGCTTTCTTT. This gives the protein CAISEQAGLGTEAFF.